The 20 T cell receptor beta chains listed next were all sequenced from one sample in a study of regulatory and conventional T cells in RAG deficiency. The protocol was immunoSEQ multiplex PCR, while the TCRdb copy is restricted to in-frame clones and leaves out a portion. The repertoire holds tens of thousands of clones, about 89% seen once, with roughly 13% in the top ten. This sample also belongs to another study, concerning regulatory T cells. Turning to that study: The primer mix had 52 TRBV and 13 TRBJ primers.

The specimen was CD8+ T cells sorted from blood. Receptors were obtained from a human donor in good health.

V usage is TRBV7-9 and J usage is TRBJ1-6; 8 bases map to TRBD1. This CDR3 is 15 amino acids long. CDR1 is SEHNR, CDR2 FQNEAQ, per germline (reference sequence). V gave up 5 bases and J gave up 10 bases; unmatched junction bases: 10. CDR3 region: CASSRPGQGRSPLHF. DNA of the CDR3: TGTGCCAGCAGCCGCCCCGGACAGGGACGCTCACCCCTCCACTTT.

This chain links TRBV19 with TRBJ2-5; 9 nucleotides agree with TRBD2. The V gene's germline CDR1 is LNHDA and CDR2 SQIVND (reference sequence). V gave up 4 bases and J gave up 3 bases; unmatched junction bases: 9. The CDR3 is 16 amino acids. CDR3 amino acids: CASSTHSAGGEETQYF. Written as DNA, the CDR3 is TGTGCCAGTAGTACCCATTCCGCGGGAGGGGAAGAGACCCAGTACTTC.

The chain couples TRBV30 to TRBJ1-4, with a weak D call TRBD1 (6 bases). The CDR3 extends over 12 amino acids. Germline V gene sequence: CDR1 GTSNPN, CDR2 SVGIG (reference sequence). The V and J ends lost 3 bases and 13 bases respectively, with 15 bases between them. The CDR3 DNA reads as TGTGCCTGGAGGGGACATGATGACTTACTGTTTTTT. This codes for CAWRGHDDLLFF.

The V call is TRBV6-6, the J call TRBJ2-3; D gene unclear. The CDR3 consists of 12 residues. Germline-derived CDR1 and CDR2 are MNHNY and SVGAGI (reference sequence). V was clipped by 4 bases and J by 6 bases, with 8 bases between them. CDR3 in amino acids: CASSWVSDTQYF. CDR3 nucleotides: TGTGCCAGCAGTTGGGTGTCGGATACGCAGTATTTT.

The chain combines TRBV7-8 with TRBJ2-7; D possibly corresponds to TRBD1 (7 bases). Germline loops: CDR1 SGHVS, CDR2 FQNEAQ. The length of the CDR3 is 12 residues. Trimming took off 9 bases at V and 4 bases at J, with 13 bases between the two ends. The CDR3 bases are TGTGCCAGTACCCAGGGGGGTTACGAGCAGTACTTC. Translated: CASTQGGYEQYF.

Only a few counts were recorded for this clone. The V and J genes are TRBV7-2 and TRBJ1-4; TRBD1 aligns across 7 bases. The CDR3 length is 14 residues. J lost 8 bases, V lost 10 bases, and 13 bases had no gene match. The germline gives CDR1 SGHTA, CDR2 FQGNSA. The CDR3 sequence is CAIPYRGLREKLFF. Here the CDR3 DNA reads TGTGCCATCCCGTACAGGGGACTTCGGGAAAAACTGTTTTTT.

V is TRBV7-8 and J is TRBJ1-4, with D uncertain. Germline V CDR1 and CDR2: SGHVS, FQNEAQ. Trimming shortened V by 1 base and J by 7 bases, and 13 bases separated the two germline ends. This CDR3 is built from 15 residues. The CDR3 DNA reads as TGTGCCAGCAGCTTAGTGGAGGGTACGGGTGAAAAACTGTTTTTT. Protein product: CASSLVEGTGEKLFF.

This chain connects TRBV5-1 to TRBJ2-7; D gene ambiguous. The CDR3 has 16 amino acids. Germline CDR1 SGHRS, CDR2 YFSETQ. With 4 bases removed from V and 5 bases from J, the gap between germline ends came to 22 bases. CDR3 DNA sequence: TGCGCCAGCAGCGGAAGGACCGGGCCCGCCGGCGACGAGCAGTACTTC. Protein product: CASSGRTGPAGDEQYF.

The V call is TRBV6-5, the J call TRBJ1-2; maybe TRBD1 (5 bases). Per germline, CDR1 MNHEY and CDR2 SVGAGI. The length of the CDR3 is 15 residues. The V gene lost 2 bases and the J gene lost 3 bases, with 13 bases spanning the gap. In DNA form, the CDR3 reads TGTGCCAGCAGTTACGTATTTGGGGCATACTATGGCTACACCTTC. Residues: CASSYVFGAYYGYTF.

This clone appeared once. A read error is likely, as this CDR3 ends without the conserved phenylalanine or tryptophan. The limits of the CDR3 on the DNA are not certain, so only TCRdb's listed CDR3 is given. The chain has TRBV21-1 and TRBJ2-4; the listed D gene, TRBD1, was not tested against the DNA. TRBV21-1 is classified as a pseudogene. The CDR3 length is 9 residues, termini included. The CDR3 here is CATVTGDSA.

The rearrangement uses TRBV7-2 and TRBJ2-1, with D possibly matching TRBD1 (6 bases). Germline lookup yields CDR1 SGHTA and CDR2 FQGNSA. V lost 6 bases to trimming and J lost 1 base, with 16 bases between them. The CDR3 totals 16 residues. CDR3 nucleotides: TGTGCCAGCAGGTTTGCTGTCAGGGGATCCTACAATGAGCAGTTCTTC. Translating it yields CASRFAVRGSYNEQFF.

This chain links TRBV7-3 with TRBJ2-5; weak D call: TRBD2 (5 bases). Germline lookup yields CDR1 SGHTA and CDR2 FQGTGA. V shed 5 bases and J shed 2 bases, with 9 bases lying between them. CDR3 size: 13 residues. CDR3 nucleotide sequence: TGTGCCAGCAGCCGGGGTGCTCAAGAGACCCAGTACTTC. Translating it yields CASSRGAQETQYF.

The chain uses TRBV7-3 and TRBJ1-1; 11 nucleotides line up with TRBD1. This CDR3 has 16 residues. V was pared by 5 bases and J by 6 bases, with 11 bases of the junction left unmatched. Germline CDR1 reads SGHTA; CDR2 reads FQGTGA. CDR3 sequence: CASSLRHGTGGPEAFF. CDR3 DNA sequence: TGTGCCAGCAGCCTCCGGCATGGGACAGGGGGGCCTGAAGCTTTCTTT. Looking up the rest from reference TRBV7-3 and TRBJ1-1 gives the full variable domain: GAGVSQTPSNKVTEKGKYVELRCDPISGHTALYWYRQSLGQGPEFLIYFQGTGAADDSGLPNDRFFAVRPEGSVSTLKIQRTERGDSAVYLCASSLRHGTGGPEAFFGQGTRLTVV.

This chain connects TRBV5-5 to TRBJ1-1; D remains unclear. This CDR3 is 15 amino acids long. Germline-derived CDR1 and CDR2 are SGHKS and YYEKEE (reference sequence). Trimming stripped 0 bases from V and 4 bases from J, with 13 bases between. The CDR3 nucleotides read TGTGCCAGCAGCTTGGATTGGAGCATGGGCACTGAAGCTTTCTTT. This sequence encodes CASSLDWSMGTEAFF.

V and J are TRBV5-1 and TRBJ2-5; D gene ambiguous. V dropped 1 base and J dropped 2 bases, with 15 bases sitting between them. CDR1 and CDR2 from the germline V gene are SGHRS and YFSETQ. The CDR3 totals 16 residues. The CDR3 here is CASSLSLGRRQETQYF. Here the CDR3 DNA reads TGCGCCAGCAGCTTGAGCCTTGGACGGAGACAAGAGACCCAGTACTTC.

J is TRBJ2-1 and V is TRBV4-1; 9 nucleotides align to TRBD2. The germline V gene has CDR1 MGHRA and CDR2 YSYEKL. This CDR3 spans 16 amino acids. Trimming at V came to 3 bases and at J to 8 bases, leaving 11 bases not matched to a gene. The CDR3 nucleotides read TGCGCCAGCAGCCAGAGGGCTAGCGGGATGAGCGATGAGCAGTTCTTC. Translating it yields CASSQRASGMSDEQFF.

The chain couples TRBV5-1 to TRBJ1-1; 7 positions agree with TRBD1. Germline trimming cut 1 base from V and 0 bases from J; bases unmatched to any gene: 0. The germline V gene has CDR1 SGHRS and CDR2 YFSETQ. This CDR3 spans 14 amino acids. In nucleotides, the CDR3 is TGCGCCAGCAGCTTGACAGGGGTGAACACTGAAGCTTTCTTT. This gives the protein CASSLTGVNTEAFF.

CDR3 DNA: TGTGCCAGCAGCGCCCGACTAGGTACCGGGGAGCTGTTTTTT. Its translation is CASSARLGTGELFF. The rearrangement links TRBV9 to TRBJ2-2; D might be TRBD2 (6 bases). The CDR3 consists of 14 residues. V lost 3 bases to trimming and J lost 5 bases, with 11 bases between them. Germline CDR1 is SGDLS and CDR2 is YYNGEE.

The chain recombines TRBV27 with TRBJ2-1; possibly TRBD2 for D (7 bases). CDR1 is MNHEY, CDR2 SMNVEV, per germline (reference sequence). The ends were cut back, 2 bases at V and 10 bases at J, with 15 bases in the middle. The CDR3 loop spans 14 amino acids. The DNA for the CDR3 is TGTGCCAGCAGTTTAGGGGCGGGGGCAGGCGAGCAGTTCTTC. Translation gives CASSLGAGAGEQFF.

The sample holds one count of this clone. V and J are TRBV19 and TRBJ1-1; D not resolved. The CDR3 sequence is 13 residues long. Trimming shortened V by 11 bases and J by 0 bases, and 13 bases separated the two germline ends. The V gene's germline CDR1 is LNHDA and CDR2 SQIVND (reference sequence). Here the CDR3 DNA reads TGTGCCTCCAGGCTGTCTGTGAACACTGAAGCTTTCTTT. Translating gives CASRLSVNTEAFF.